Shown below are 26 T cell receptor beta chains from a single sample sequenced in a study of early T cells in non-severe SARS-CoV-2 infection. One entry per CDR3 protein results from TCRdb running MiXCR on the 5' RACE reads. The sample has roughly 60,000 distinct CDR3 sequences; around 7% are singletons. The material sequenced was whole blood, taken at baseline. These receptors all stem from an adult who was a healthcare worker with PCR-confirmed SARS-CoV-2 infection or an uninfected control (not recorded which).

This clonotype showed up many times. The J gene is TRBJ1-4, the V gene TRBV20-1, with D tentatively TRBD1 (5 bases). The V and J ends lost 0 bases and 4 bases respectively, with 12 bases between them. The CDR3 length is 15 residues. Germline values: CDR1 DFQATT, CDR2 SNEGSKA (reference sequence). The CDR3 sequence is CSAREATEINEKLFF. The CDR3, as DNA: TGCAGTGCTAGAGAAGCGACAGAGATTAATGAAAAACTGTTTTTT.

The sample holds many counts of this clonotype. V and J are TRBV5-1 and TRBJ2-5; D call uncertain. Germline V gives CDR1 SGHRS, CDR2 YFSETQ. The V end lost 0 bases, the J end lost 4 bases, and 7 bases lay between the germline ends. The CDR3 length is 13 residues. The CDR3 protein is CASSLELLETQYF. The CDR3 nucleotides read TGCGCCAGCAGCTTGGAACTGTTAGAGACCCAGTACTTC.

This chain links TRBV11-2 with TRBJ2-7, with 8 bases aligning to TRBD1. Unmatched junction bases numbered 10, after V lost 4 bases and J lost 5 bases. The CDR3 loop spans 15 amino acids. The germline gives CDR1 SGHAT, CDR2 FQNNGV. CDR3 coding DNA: TGTGCCAGCAGCTCCCTGGACAGGGTGCCGAACGAGCAGTACTTC. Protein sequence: CASSSLDRVPNEQYF.

CDR3 in DNA: TGCAGTGCTTTCCTAGACAGTGTCGCATTTCGCCCCCTCCACTTT. This codes for CSAFLDSVAFRPLHF. V is TRBV20-1 and J is TRBJ1-6; the D gene is possibly TRBD1 (5 bases). The CDR3 extends over 15 amino acids. Trimming shortened V by 5 bases and J by 13 bases, and 24 bases separated the two germline ends. Germline CDR1 DFQATT, CDR2 SNEGSKA (reference sequence).

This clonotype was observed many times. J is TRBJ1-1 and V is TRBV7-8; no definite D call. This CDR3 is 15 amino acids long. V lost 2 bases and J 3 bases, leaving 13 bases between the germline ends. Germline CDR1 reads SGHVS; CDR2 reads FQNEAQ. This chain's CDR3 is CASSLMTLADTEAFF. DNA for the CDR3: TGTGCCAGCAGCTTAATGACACTGGCGGACACTGAAGCTTTCTTT.

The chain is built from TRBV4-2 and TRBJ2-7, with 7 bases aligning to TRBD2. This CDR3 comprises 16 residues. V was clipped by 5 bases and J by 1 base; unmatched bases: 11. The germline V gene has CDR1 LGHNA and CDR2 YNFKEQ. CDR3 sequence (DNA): TGTGCCAGCAGCTCCCTCGGGCAGCGGGGTTCCTACGAGCAGTACTTC. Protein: CASSSLGQRGSYEQYF.

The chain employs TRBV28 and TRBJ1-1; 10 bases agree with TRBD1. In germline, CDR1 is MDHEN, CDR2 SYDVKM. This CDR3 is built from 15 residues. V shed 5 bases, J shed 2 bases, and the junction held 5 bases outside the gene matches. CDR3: CASSPPTGGNTEAFF. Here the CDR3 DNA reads TGTGCCAGCAGTCCCCCGACAGGGGGCAACACTGAAGCTTTCTTT.

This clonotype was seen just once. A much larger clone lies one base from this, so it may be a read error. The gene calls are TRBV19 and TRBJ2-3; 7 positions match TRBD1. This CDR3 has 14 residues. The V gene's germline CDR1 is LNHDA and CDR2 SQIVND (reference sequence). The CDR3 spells CASLGQHSTDMQYF. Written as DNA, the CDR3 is TGTGCCAGTCTGGGACAGCATAGCACAGATATGCAGTATTTT.

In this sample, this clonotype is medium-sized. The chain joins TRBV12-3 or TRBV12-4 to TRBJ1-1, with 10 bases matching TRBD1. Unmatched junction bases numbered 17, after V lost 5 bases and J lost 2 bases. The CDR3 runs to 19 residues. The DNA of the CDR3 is TGTGCCAGCAGTCGCCCGCCGGGACAGGGGTTTGGCGCCAACACTGAAGCTTTCTTT. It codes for CASSRPPGQGFGANTEAFF.

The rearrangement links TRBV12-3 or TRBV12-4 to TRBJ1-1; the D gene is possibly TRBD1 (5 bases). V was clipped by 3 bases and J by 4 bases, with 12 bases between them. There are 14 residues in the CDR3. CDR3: CASSFQGGFTEAFF. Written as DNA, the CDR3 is TGTGCCAGCAGTTTTCAGGGAGGGTTCACTGAAGCTTTCTTT.

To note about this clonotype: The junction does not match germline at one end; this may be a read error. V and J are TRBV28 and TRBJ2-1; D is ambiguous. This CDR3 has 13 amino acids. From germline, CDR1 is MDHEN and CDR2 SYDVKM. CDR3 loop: CARSLWSYNEQFF. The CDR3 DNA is TGTGCCAGGAGTTTATGGTCGTACAATGAGCAGTTCTTC.

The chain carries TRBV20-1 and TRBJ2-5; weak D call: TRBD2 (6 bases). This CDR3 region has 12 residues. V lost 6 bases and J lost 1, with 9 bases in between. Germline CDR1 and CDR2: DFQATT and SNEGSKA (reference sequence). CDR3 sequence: CSARLGQETQYF. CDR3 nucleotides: TGCAGTGCGAGACTAGGCCAAGAGACCCAGTACTTC.

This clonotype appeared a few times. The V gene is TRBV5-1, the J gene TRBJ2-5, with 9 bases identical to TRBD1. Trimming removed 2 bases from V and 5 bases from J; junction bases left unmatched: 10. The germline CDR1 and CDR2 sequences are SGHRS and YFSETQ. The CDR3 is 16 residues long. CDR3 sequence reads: CASSFTGTGSPETQYF. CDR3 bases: TGCGCCAGCAGCTTTACAGGGACAGGGTCGCCCGAGACCCAGTACTTC.

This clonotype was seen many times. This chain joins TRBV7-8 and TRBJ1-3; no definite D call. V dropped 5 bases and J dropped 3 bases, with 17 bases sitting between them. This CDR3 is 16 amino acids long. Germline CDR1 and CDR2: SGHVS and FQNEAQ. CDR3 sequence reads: CASSLNFLESGNTIYF. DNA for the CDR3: TGTGCCAGCAGCCTTAACTTCTTGGAAAGTGGAAACACCATATATTTT.

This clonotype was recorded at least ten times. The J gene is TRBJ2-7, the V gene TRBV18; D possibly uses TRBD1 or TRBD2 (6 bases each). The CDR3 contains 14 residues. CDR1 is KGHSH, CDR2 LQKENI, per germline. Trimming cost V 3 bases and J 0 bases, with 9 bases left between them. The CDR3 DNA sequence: TGTGCCAGCTCACCCGAGGGGGGCTCCTACGAGCAGTACTTC. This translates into CASSPEGGSYEQYF.

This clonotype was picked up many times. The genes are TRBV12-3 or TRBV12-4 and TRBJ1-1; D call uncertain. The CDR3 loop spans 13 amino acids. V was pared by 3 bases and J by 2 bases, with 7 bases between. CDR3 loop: CASSLMGNTEAFF. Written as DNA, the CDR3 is TGTGCCAGCAGTTTGATGGGTAACACTGAAGCTTTCTTT.

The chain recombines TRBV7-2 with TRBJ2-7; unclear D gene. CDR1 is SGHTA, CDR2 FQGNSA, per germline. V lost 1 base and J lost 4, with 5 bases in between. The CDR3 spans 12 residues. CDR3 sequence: CASSLVQYEQYF. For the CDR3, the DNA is TGTGCCAGCAGCTTAGTCCAGTACGAGCAGTACTTC.

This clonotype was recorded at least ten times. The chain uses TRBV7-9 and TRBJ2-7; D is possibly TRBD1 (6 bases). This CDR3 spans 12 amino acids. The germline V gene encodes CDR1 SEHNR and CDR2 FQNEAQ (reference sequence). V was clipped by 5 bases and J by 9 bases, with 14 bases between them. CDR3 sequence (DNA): TGTGCCAGCAGCGAACAGGGTGCCGGGCAGTACTTC. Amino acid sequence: CASSEQGAGQYF.

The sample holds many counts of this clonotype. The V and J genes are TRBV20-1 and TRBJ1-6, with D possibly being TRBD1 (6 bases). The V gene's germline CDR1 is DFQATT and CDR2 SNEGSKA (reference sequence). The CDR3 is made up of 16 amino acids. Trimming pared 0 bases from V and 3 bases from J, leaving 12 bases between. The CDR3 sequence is CSARDAVTGYNSPLHF. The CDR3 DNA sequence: TGCAGTGCTAGAGACGCGGTGACAGGCTATAATTCACCCCTCCACTTT.

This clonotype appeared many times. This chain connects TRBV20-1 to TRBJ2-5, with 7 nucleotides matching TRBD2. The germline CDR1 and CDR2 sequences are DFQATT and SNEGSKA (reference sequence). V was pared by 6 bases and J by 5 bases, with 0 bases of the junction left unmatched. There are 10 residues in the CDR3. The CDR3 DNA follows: TGCAGTGCGCGGGGGGAGACCCAGTACTTC. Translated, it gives CSARGETQYF.

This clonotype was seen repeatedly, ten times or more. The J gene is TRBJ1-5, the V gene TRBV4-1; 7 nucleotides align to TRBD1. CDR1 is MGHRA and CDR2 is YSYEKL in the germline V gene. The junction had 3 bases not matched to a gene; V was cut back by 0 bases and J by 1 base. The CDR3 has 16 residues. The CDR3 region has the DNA TGCGCCAGCAGCCAAGATTTGACAGGGAGCAATCAGCCCCAGCATTTT. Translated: CASSQDLTGSNQPQHF.

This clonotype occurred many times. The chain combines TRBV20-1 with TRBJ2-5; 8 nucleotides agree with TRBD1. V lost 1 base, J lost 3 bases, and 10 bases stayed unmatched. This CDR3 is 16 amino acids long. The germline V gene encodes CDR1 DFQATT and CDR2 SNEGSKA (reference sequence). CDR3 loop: CSARVEAGGWEETQYF. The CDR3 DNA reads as TGCAGTGCTAGAGTGGAAGCAGGGGGCTGGGAAGAGACCCAGTACTTC.

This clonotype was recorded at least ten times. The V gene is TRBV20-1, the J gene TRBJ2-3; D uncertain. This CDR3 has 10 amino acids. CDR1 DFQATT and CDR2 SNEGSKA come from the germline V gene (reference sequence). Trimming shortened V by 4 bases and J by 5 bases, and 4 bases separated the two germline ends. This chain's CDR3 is CSAKGDTQYF. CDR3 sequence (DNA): TGCAGTGCTAAAGGAGATACGCAGTATTTT.

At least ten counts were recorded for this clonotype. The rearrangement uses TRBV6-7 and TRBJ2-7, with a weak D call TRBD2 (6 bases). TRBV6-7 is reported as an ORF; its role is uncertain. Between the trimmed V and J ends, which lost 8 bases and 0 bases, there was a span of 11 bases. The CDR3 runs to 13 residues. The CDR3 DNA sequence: TGTGCCAGCCCCCGGGAGAGCTCCTACGAGCAGTACTTC. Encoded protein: CASPRESSYEQYF.

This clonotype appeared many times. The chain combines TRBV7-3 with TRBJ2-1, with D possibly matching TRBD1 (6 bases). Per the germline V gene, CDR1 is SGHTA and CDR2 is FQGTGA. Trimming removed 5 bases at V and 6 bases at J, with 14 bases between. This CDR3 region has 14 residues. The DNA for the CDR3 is TGTGCCAGCAGCGTAAATGGGGGCCCCAATGAGCAGTTCTTC. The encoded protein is CASSVNGGPNEQFF.

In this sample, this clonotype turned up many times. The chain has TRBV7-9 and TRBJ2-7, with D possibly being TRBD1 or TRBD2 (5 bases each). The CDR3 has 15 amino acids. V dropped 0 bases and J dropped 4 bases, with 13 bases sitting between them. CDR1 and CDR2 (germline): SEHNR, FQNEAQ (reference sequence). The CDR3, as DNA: TGTGCCAGCAGCTTAGCTGGGGGTTCTGTGTACGAGCAGTACTTC. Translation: CASSLAGGSVYEQYF.